Listed here are 20 T cell receptor beta chains from one sample, sequenced in a study of T cell changes during pregnancy in multiple sclerosis (dated by TCRdb to the late 2010s). The library came from the immunoSEQ multiplex PCR assay. TCRdb obtained this table from immuneACCESS and retained in-frame rearrangements with V and J assigned. These tables miss some clones; where compared with another copy, unresolved V genes account for less than half of the shortfall, and the remainder is unexplained. Here the sample has 35,000 to 55,000 clones; about 92% occur a single time. The ten largest clones capture 2% to 2.5% of the sample. The material was peripheral blood, obtained in the third trimester of pregnancy. These receptors came from a female donor with multiple sclerosis, enrolled in a pregnancy study.

This clone turned up a few times. The J gene is TRBJ1-1, the V gene TRBV2; TRBD1 is a possible D gene (6 bases). The CDR3 extends over 12 amino acids. V dropped 6 bases and J dropped 2 bases, with 7 bases sitting between them. Germline V gives CDR1 SNHLY, CDR2 FYNNEI. The CDR3 region is CASRQGNTEAFF. The CDR3 nucleotides are TGTGCCAGCAGACAGGGTAACACTGAAGCTTTCTTT.

This sequence joins TRBV7-9 and TRBJ2-3; TRBD2 matches at 8 bases. CDR1 SEHNR and CDR2 FQNEAQ come from the germline V gene (reference sequence). The junction had 10 bases not matched to a gene; V was cut back by 5 bases and J by 0 bases. This CDR3 comprises 17 residues. The CDR3 coding sequence is TGTGCCAGCAGCGCCACTAGCGGTTTACTTAGCACAGATACGCAGTATTTT. It encodes CASSATSGLLSTDTQYF.

This clone was observed a handful of times. V is TRBV18 and J is TRBJ1-5; TRBD1 agrees at 8 bases. The CDR3 sequence is 16 residues long. Per germline, CDR1 KGHSH and CDR2 LQKENI. V lost 4 bases and J lost 0; bases outside the gene matches: 5. This CDR3 is CASSLRQGNSNQPQHF. Here the CDR3 DNA reads TGTGCCAGCTCACTTCGACAGGGGAATAGCAATCAGCCCCAGCATTTT.

The genes are TRBV10-1 and TRBJ2-3, with 7 bases identical to TRBD2. This CDR3 is 16 amino acids long. After removal of 0 bases from V and 6 bases from J, the junction contained 9 bases not matched to a gene. CDR1 and CDR2 (germline): WNHNN, SYGVQD (reference sequence). The CDR3 nucleotides are TGCGCCAGCAGTGAGTCGATAGCGGGCACGGCGGATACGCAGTATTTT. Translated: CASSESIAGTADTQYF.

V is TRBV30 and J is TRBJ1-3, with 7 bases aligning to TRBD1. Germline loops: CDR1 GTSNPN, CDR2 SVGIG (reference sequence). With 6 bases clipped from V and 4 bases from J, the junction kept 12 bases outside the gene matches. The CDR3 is made up of 15 amino acids. In DNA, the CDR3 is TGTGCCTGCTCCATAGGCAGGGGGTCCGGAAACACCATATATTTT. This gives the protein CACSIGRGSGNTIYF.

This clone was observed once. The V call is TRBV5-1, the J call TRBJ2-5; D may be TRBD2 (5 bases). Germline CDR1 is SGHRS and CDR2 is YFSETQ. The CDR3 is 15 residues long. V shed 7 bases and J shed 5 bases, with 21 bases lying between them. The CDR3 DNA reads as TGCGCCAGCTCAGGTGGGAGTTCTATATTGGAGACCCAGTACTTC. Its protein is CASSGGSSILETQYF.

The V call is TRBV4-3, the J call TRBJ2-5; a weak D match, TRBD2 (6 bases). Germline CDR1 reads LGHNA; CDR2 reads YSLEER. Trimming took 0 bases from V and 2 from J, leaving 10 bases between them. The CDR3 runs to 15 residues. Here the CDR3 reads CASSQEGRGQETQYF. CDR3 in DNA: TGCGCCAGCAGCCAAGAGGGACGGGGGCAAGAGACCCAGTACTTC.

V and J are TRBV7-9 and TRBJ1-1; no clear D gene. Trimming pared 1 base from V and 0 bases from J, leaving 6 bases between. Per germline, CDR1 SEHNR and CDR2 FQNEAQ (reference sequence). The CDR3 loop spans 14 amino acids. In DNA form, the CDR3 reads TGTGCCAGCAGCTTAGACGGGGTGAACACTGAAGCTTTCTTT. Translating it yields CASSLDGVNTEAFF.

The rearrangement joins TRBV18 to TRBJ2-1; TRBD2 matches at 14 bases. The CDR3 has 18 residues. Trimming cost V 3 bases and J 5 bases; bases outside gene matches: 9. Germline assignment: CDR1 KGHSH and CDR2 LQKENI. The CDR3 nucleotides are TGTGCCAGCTCACCCCACGCCCCGGGACTAGCGGGAGACAATGAGCAGTTCTTC. Its protein product is CASSPHAPGLAGDNEQFF.

This chain connects TRBV29-1 to TRBJ2-2; D is unclear. V was cut by 3 bases and J by 4 bases, with 9 bases left in between. Germline values: CDR1 SQVTM, CDR2 ANQGSEA. This CDR3 comprises 13 residues. The CDR3 coding sequence is TGCAGCGTTGAGAACAGCCCCACCGGGGAGCTGTTTTTT. This gives the protein CSVENSPTGELFF.

J is TRBJ1-4 and V is TRBV4-3, with a possible D match to TRBD1 (5 bases). Trimming took 0 bases from V and 11 from J, leaving 13 bases between them. From germline, CDR1 is LGHNA and CDR2 YSLEER. The CDR3 sequence is 14 residues long. This CDR3 reads CASSQENRSGKLFF. CDR3 nucleotide sequence: TGCGCCAGCAGCCAAGAAAACAGGTCTGGGAAACTGTTTTTT.

This rearrangement joins TRBV27 to TRBJ1-2, with 7 positions matching TRBD1. Germline trimming cut 5 bases from V and 2 bases from J; bases unmatched to any gene: 8. The CDR3 is made up of 15 amino acids. Germline assignment: CDR1 MNHEY and CDR2 SMNVEV (reference sequence). CDR3 loop: CASSAIGQVNYGYTF. CDR3 sequence (DNA): TGTGCCAGCAGTGCGATTGGACAGGTGAACTATGGCTACACCTTC.

This clone was found once. The chain combines TRBV6-6 with TRBJ2-5; 8 positions agree with TRBD2. Germline CDR1 is MNHNY and CDR2 is SVGAGI (reference sequence). This CDR3 has 16 residues. With 6 bases clipped from V and 1 base from J, the junction kept 10 bases outside the gene matches. This CDR3 reads CASRIISGASQETQYF. CDR3 sequence (DNA): TGTGCCAGCAGGATAATTAGCGGGGCCTCCCAAGAGACCCAGTACTTC.

This chain uses TRBV4-3 with TRBJ1-3, with D possibly matching TRBD1 (5 bases). Germline values: CDR1 LGHNA, CDR2 YSLEER. Trimming took off 1 base at V and 0 bases at J, with 16 bases between the two ends. The CDR3 has 18 residues. The chain's CDR3 is CASSQAPPRQSSGNTIYF. The CDR3 DNA follows: TGCGCCAGCAGCCAAGCTCCACCGCGACAGAGCTCTGGAAACACCATATATTTT.

The chain uses TRBV7-2 and TRBJ2-5, with D tentatively TRBD2 (6 bases). Germline V CDR1 and CDR2: SGHTA, FQGNSA. The CDR3 is 14 residues long. V dropped 4 bases and J dropped 4 bases, with 13 bases sitting between them. The CDR3 region is CASSSPGVRETQYF. The CDR3 DNA follows: TGTGCCAGCAGCTCCCCGGGGGTGAGAGAGACCCAGTACTTC.

V gene TRBV30 combines with J gene TRBJ1-5; D is unresolved. The V gene lost 0 bases and the J gene lost 5 bases, with 8 bases spanning the gap. This CDR3 contains 13 residues. Germline V gives CDR1 GTSNPN, CDR2 SVGIG (reference sequence). The CDR3 region has the DNA TGTGCCTGGAGTGTAGGACTGGATCAGCCCCAGCATTTT. Translated, it gives CAWSVGLDQPQHF.

The chain recombines TRBV13 with TRBJ2-2; perhaps D is TRBD1 or TRBD2 (7 bases each). CDR3 length: 15 amino acids. Germline V gives CDR1 PRHDT, CDR2 FYEKMQ (reference sequence). V lost 10 bases and J 1 base, leaving 16 bases between the germline ends. In DNA form, the CDR3 reads TGTGCCACCAGGGGGGAGGGGGAGAACACCGGGGAGCTGTTTTTT. This sequence encodes CATRGEGENTGELFF.

The chain uses TRBV4-3 and TRBJ1-1; maybe TRBD1 (5 bases). CDR3 length: 15 amino acids. V was shortened by 4 bases and J by 1 base, with 13 bases between the two germline ends. Germline V gene sequence: CDR1 LGHNA, CDR2 YSLEER. CDR3 region: CASSLTSQGNTEAFF. For the CDR3, the DNA is TGCGCCAGCAGCCTTACAAGCCAGGGGAACACTGAAGCTTTCTTT.

The rearrangement uses TRBV7-8 and TRBJ2-3, with TRBD2 identical over 10 bases. The V gene end was trimmed by 5 bases and the J gene end by 5 bases; junction bases not matched to a gene: 7. CDR3 length: 15 amino acids. In germline, CDR1 is SGHVS, CDR2 FQNEAQ. CDR3 coding DNA: TGTGCCAGCAGCGAGACTAGCGGGTGGGGAGATACGCAGTATTTT. This translates into CASSETSGWGDTQYF.

This clone was counted once. The chain employs TRBV7-2 and TRBJ2-5, with D perhaps matching TRBD2 (6 bases). The CDR3 consists of 17 residues. The germline CDR1 and CDR2 sequences are SGHTA and FQGNSA. Trimming pared 4 bases from V and 5 bases from J, leaving 23 bases between. This chain's CDR3 is CASSSERRGAVGETQYF. In DNA, the CDR3 is TGTGCCAGCAGCTCGGAGCGGAGGGGAGCGGTAGGGGAGACCCAGTACTTC.